This TCR beta chain was found in a study of blood T cell repertoires in COVID-19 (dated by TCRdb to the early 2020s). Study-level background: Samples covering the acute and convalescent phases of COVID-19 were provided by collaborators in the United States, Italy and Spain. Deeply sampled blood TCRbeta repertoires from subjects exposed to, actively infected with, or recovered from COVID-19 were included in the dataset. Nearly every sample came with metadata listing a de-identified subject ID, COVID-19 status, age in years and sex. The repertoires were released in a freely available public database intended as a resource for research on the immune response to SARS-CoV-2. Where available, HLA class I and class II types were taken from metadata supplied by the sample provider and were not determined by assay-based typing. The samples were drawn from the first 160 participants of the ongoing ImmuneRACE study and from 1,254 subjects provided by 6 global collaborators. The material from the prospective study consisted of cDNA or gDNA derived from T cells, B-cell-depleted T cells, or PBMCs.

TCRbeta CDR3 regions were amplified from genomic DNA by means of the immunoSEQ Assay, a bias-controlled multiplex PCR. The paper's processing steps were these. The number of nucleated cells in each sample was estimated from the amplification of reference gene primers within the assay. Sequence reads were collapsed and filtered to measure the absolute abundance of every unique TCRbeta CDR3 rearrangement. Productive Simpson clonality was computed per sample as the square root of Simpson's diversity index over productive rearrangements. Not all clones reach the TCRdb copy of this immuneACCESS table, which keeps in-frame sequences only. Checked studies attribute under half of the gap to unresolved V genes and leave the rest unexplained. V, J and clone size were drawn from that table, and D and trimming were deduced from the DNA. Across this sample there are hundreds of thousands of clones, with 75% to 85% seen only once. In total, the top ten clones hold about 1.3% of the sample.

With regard to this clone: This receptor's antigen is unknown. Base quality data are lacking; no much larger clone is found one base away.

One collaborating source in Seattle enrolled patients during active infection and followed them longitudinally through the course of disease. Collaborating institutions collected whole blood in K2EDTA tubes following their own protocols. For TCRbeta analysis, collaborator samples were shipped as frozen whole blood, as isolated PBMCs, or as DNA extracted from either sample type. Summary of the overall study and its limitations: How much clinical and demographic metadata was included differed by source and by participant, and the metadata was provided uncurated.

Inclusive of the bounding cysteine and phenylalanine, the CDR3 is 14 residues long. The sequence is cut down to CDR3 DNA, 42 bases in frame from base 1. CDR1 and CDR2, looked up from the germline V gene, are SNHLY and FYNNEI. Germline trimming: 10 bases from V, 8 bases from J; junction bases outside gene matches: 11. Sequenced input: peripheral blood. This receptor was identified in a woman aged 25 to 39 with COVID-19, enrolled during active disease. This chain joins TRBV2 to TRBJ1-5; TRBD1 aligns with 10 central bases. The CDR3 region reads CATGVGQGREPQHF. DNA sequence: TGTGCCACGGGGGTGGGACAGGGGAGGGAGCCCCAGCATTTT.